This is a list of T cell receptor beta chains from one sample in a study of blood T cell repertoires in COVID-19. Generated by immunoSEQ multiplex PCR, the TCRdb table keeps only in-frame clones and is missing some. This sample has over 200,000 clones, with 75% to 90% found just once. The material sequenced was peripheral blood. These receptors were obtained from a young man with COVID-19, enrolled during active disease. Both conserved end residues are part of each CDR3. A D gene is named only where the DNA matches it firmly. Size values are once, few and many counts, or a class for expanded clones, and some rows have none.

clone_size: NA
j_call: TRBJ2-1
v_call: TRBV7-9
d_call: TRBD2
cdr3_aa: CASSFPAGGVNEQFF
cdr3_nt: TGTGCCAGCAGCTTCCCCGCGGGAGGAGTCAATGAGCAGTTCTTC

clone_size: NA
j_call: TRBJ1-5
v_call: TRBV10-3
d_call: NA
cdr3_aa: CAIAPSGAGLDPLLQPQHF
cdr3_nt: TGTGCCATCGCCCCCTCTGGGGCAGGGCTCGACCCCCTCCTTCAGCCCCAGCATTTT

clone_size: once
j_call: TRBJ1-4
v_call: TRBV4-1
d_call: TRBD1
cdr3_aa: CASSRRTGGTTNEKLFF
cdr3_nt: TGCGCCAGCAGCCGACGGACAGGGGGGACAACTAATGAAAAACTGTTTTTT

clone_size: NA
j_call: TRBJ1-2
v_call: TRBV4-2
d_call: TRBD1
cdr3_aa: CASSLFWDRNYGYTF
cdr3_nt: TGTGCCAGCAGCCTATTTTGGGACAGGAACTATGGCTACACCTTC

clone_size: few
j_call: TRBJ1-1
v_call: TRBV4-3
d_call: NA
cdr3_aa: CASSPDPYGRGTEAFF
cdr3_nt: TGCGCCAGCAGCCCAGACCCGTACGGAAGGGGGACTGAAGCTTTCTTT

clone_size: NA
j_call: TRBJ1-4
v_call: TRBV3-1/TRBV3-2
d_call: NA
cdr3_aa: CASSQGRRVVEKLFF
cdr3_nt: TGTGCCAGCAGCCAAGGTCGCCGGGTCGTAGAAAAACTGTTTTTT

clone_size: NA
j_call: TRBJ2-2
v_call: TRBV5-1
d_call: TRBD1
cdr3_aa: CASSSTGVTGELFF
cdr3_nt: TGCGCCAGCAGCTCTACAGGGGTCACCGGGGAGCTGTTTTTT

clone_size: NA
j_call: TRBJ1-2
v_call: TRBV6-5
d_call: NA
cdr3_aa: CASSWTANYGYTF
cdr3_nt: TGTGCCAGCAGTTGGACAGCTAACTATGGCTACACCTTC

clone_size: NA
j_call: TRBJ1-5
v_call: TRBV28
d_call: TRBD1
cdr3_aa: CASSSGTGNQPQHF
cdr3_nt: TGTGCCAGCAGTTCCGGGACAGGGAATCAGCCCCAGCATTTT

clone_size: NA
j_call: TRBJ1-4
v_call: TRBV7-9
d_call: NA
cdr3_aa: CASSFRGNEKLFF
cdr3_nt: TGTGCCAGCAGCTTCAGGGGAAATGAAAAACTGTTTTTT

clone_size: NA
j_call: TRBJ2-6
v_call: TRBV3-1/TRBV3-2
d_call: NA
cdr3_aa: CASSHGASGANVLTF
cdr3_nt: TGTGCCAGCAGCCATGGGGCGTCTGGGGCCAACGTCCTGACTTTC

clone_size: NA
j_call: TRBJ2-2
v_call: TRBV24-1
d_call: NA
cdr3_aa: CARRETGELFF
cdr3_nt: TGTGCCAGAAGGGAGACCGGGGAGCTGTTTTTT

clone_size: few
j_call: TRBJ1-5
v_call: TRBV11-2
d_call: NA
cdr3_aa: CASSGTGINQPQHF
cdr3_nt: TGTGCCAGCAGCGGAACAGGGATCAATCAGCCCCAGCATTTT

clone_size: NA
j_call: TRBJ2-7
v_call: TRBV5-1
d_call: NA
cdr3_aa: CASNPENSYEQYF
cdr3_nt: TGCGCCAGCAATCCGGAGAACTCCTACGAGCAGTACTTC

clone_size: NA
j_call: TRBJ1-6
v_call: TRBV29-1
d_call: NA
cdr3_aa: CSVVGGPDNSPLHF
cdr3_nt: TGCAGCGTCGTCGGGGGACCGGATAATTCACCCCTCCACTTT

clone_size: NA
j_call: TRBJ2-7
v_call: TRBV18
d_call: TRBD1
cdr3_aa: CASSPGTGANYEQYF
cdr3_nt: TGTGCCAGCTCACCAGGGACAGGGGCCAATTACGAGCAGTACTTC

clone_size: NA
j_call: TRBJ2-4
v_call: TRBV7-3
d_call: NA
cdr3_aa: CASSLETGYIQYF
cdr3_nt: TGTGCCAGCAGCTTAGAGACAGGATACATTCAGTACTTC

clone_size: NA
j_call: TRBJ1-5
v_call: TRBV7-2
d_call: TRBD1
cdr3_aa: CASSFDRGLGSNQPQHF
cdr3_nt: TGTGCCAGCAGCTTCGACAGGGGGTTAGGTAGCAATCAGCCCCAGCATTTT

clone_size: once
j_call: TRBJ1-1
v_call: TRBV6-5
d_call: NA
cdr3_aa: CASSYSTGGTEAFF
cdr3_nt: TGTGCCAGCAGTTACTCGACGGGGGGCACTGAAGCTTTCTTT

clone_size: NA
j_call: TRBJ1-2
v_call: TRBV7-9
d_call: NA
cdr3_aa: CASSLDPGVYGYTF
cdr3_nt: TGTGCCAGCAGCTTAGATCCAGGGGTCTATGGCTACACCTTC

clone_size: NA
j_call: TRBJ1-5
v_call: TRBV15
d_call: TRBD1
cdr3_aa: CATSRAGQGHQPQHF
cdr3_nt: TGTGCCACCAGCAGAGCGGGACAGGGTCATCAGCCCCAGCATTTT

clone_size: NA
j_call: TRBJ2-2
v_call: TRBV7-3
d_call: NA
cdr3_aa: CASSLTASIKSGELFF
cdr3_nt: TGTGCCAGCAGCTTAACGGCCAGTATTAAGTCCGGGGAGCTGTTTTTT

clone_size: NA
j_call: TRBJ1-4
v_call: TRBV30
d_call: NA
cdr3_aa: CAWRDTGATNEKLFF
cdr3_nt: TGTGCCTGGAGAGATACGGGTGCAACTAATGAAAAACTGTTTTTT

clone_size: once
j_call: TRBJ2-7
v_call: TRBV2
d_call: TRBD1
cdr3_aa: CASKTGTGYEQYF
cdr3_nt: TGTGCCAGCAAAACCGGGACAGGGTACGAGCAGTACTTC

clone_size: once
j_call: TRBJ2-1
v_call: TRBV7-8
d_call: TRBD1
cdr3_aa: CASSQQGASEQFF
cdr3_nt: TGTGCCAGCAGTCAACAGGGGGCTTCAGAGCAGTTCTTC

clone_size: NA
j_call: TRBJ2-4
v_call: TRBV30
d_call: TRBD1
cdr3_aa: CAWSEIGTGKNIQYF
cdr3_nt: TGTGCCTGGAGTGAGATCGGGACAGGGAAAAACATTCAGTACTTC

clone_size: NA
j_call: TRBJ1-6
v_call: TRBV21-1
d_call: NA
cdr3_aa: CARNPGTGVPKGGSPLHF
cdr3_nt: TGTGCCAGGAATCCCGGGACAGGGGTTCCAAAGGGTGGTTCACCCCTCCACTTT

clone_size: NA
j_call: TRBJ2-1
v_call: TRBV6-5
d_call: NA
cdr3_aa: CASTPNRGLGEQFF
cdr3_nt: TGTGCCAGCACCCCCAATAGGGGGTTGGGGGAGCAGTTCTTC

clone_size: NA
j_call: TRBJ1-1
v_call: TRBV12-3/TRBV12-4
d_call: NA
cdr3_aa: CASSPRTEAFF
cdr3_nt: TGTGCCAGCAGCCCCCGTACTGAAGCTTTCTTT

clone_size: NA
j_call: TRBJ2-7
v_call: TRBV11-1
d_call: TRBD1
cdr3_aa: CASSNRDRASYEQYF
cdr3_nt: TGTGCCAGCAGCAACCGGGACAGAGCATCCTACGAGCAGTACTTC

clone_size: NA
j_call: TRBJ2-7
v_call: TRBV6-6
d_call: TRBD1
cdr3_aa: CASSYSRDRLNEQYF
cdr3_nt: TGTGCCAGCAGTTACTCGAGGGACAGGTTGAACGAGCAGTACTTC

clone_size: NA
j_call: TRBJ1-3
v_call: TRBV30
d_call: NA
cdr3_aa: CAWLQGTSGNTIYF
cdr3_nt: TGTGCCTGGTTACAGGGCACCTCTGGAAACACCATATATTTT

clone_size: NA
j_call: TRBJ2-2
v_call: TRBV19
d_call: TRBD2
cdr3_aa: CASSMGLASYGELFF
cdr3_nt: TGTGCCAGTAGTATGGGACTAGCGTCCTACGGGGAGCTGTTTTTT

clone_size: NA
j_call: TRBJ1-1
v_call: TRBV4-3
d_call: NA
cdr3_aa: CASSQVVSARGAFF
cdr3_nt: TGCGCCAGCAGCCAAGTTGTCTCCGCTCGGGGAGCTTTCTTT

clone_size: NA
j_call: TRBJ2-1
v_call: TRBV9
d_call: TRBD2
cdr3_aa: CASDSGGAEQFF
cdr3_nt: TGTGCCAGCGATAGCGGGGGGGCTGAGCAGTTCTTC

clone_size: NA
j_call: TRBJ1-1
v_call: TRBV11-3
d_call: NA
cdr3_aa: CASSLTTTTEAFF
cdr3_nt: TGTGCCAGCAGCTTAACCACGACTACTGAAGCTTTCTTT

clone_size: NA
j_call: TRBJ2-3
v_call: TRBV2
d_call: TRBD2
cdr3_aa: CASRGTSGRIPDTQYF
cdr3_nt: TGTGCCAGCAGAGGGACTAGCGGGAGGATCCCAGATACGCAGTATTTT

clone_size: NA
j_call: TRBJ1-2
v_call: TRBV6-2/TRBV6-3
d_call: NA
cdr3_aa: CASSQAMRGELGYTF
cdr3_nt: TGTGCCAGCAGTCAAGCGATGAGAGGTGAACTAGGCTACACCTTC

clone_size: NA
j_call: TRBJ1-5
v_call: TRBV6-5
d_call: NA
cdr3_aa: CASSYPPGVGNQPQHF
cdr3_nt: TGTGCCAGCAGTTACCCCCCCGGGGTTGGGAATCAGCCCCAGCATTTT

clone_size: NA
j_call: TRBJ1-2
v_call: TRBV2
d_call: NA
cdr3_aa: CASSEGGGTYGYTF
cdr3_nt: TGTGCCAGCAGTGAAGGGGGGGGAACTTATGGCTACACCTTC

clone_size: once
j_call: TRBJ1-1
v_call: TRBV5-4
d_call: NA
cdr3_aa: CASSLPDTEAFF
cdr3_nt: TGTGCCAGCAGCCTTCCCGACACTGAAGCTTTCTTT

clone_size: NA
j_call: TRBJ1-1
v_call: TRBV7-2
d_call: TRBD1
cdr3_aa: CASSLTGELMGTEAFF
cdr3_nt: TGTGCCAGCAGCTTGACAGGGGAGTTGATGGGCACTGAAGCTTTCTTT

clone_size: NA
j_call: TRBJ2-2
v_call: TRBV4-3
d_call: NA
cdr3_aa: CASSQFQQGRNTGELFF
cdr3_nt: TGCGCCAGCAGCCAATTTCAGCAGGGAAGAAACACCGGGGAGCTGTTTTTT

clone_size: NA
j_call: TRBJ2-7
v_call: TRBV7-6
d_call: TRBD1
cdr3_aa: CASSLESPSGQGLYEQYF
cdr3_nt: TGTGCCAGCAGCTTAGAGTCCCCATCGGGACAGGGTCTCTACGAGCAGTACTTC

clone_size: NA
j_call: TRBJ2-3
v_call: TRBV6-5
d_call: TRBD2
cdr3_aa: CASKGLALSTDTQYF
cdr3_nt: TGTGCCAGCAAAGGACTAGCGCTCTCCACAGATACGCAGTATTTT

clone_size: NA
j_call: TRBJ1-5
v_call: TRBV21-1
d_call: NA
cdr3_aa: CARSFDSYENQPQHF
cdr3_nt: TGTGCCAGGAGTTTCGACAGCTATGAAAATCAGCCCCAGCATTTT

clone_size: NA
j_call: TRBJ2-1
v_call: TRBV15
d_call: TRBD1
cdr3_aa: CATSRDPRTGDEQFF
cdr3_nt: TGTGCCACCAGCAGAGACCCGAGGACAGGGGATGAGCAGTTCTTC

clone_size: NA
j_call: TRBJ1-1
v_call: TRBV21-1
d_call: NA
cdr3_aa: CASSKAPAGGAGRTEAFF
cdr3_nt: TGTGCCAGCAGCAAAGCACCGGCAGGGGGCGCGGGTCGGACTGAAGCTTTCTTT

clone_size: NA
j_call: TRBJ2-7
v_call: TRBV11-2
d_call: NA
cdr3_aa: CASSLASVSYEQYF
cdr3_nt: TGTGCCAGCAGCTTAGCTAGCGTATCCTACGAGCAGTACTTC

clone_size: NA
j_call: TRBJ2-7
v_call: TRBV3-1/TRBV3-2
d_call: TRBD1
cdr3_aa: CASSLVRDRATLYEQYF
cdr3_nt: TGTGCCAGCAGCCTCGTCCGGGACAGGGCGACACTCTACGAGCAGTACTTC

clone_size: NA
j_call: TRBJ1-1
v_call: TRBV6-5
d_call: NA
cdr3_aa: CASSLQKGSTEAFF
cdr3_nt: TGTGCCAGCAGTTTGCAAAAAGGGAGCACTGAAGCTTTCTTT

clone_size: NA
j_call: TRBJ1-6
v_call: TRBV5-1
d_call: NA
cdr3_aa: CASSSDSGRKSPLHF
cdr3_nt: TGCGCCAGCAGCTCAGACAGCGGGCGTAAGTCACCCCTCCACTTT

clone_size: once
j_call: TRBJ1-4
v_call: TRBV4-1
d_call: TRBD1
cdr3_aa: CASSQGQGAVFNEKLFF
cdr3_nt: TGCGCCAGCAGCCAGGGACAGGGGGCAGTCTTTAATGAAAAACTGTTTTTT

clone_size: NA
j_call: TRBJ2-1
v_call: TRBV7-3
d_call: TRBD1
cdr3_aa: CASSLKTGGPIDEQFF
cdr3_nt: TGTGCCAGCAGCTTAAAGACAGGGGGCCCTATCGATGAGCAGTTCTTC

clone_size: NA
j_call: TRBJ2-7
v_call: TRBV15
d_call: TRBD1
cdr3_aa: CATSRDPGQGGEQYF
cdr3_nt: TGTGCCACCAGCAGAGATCCGGGACAGGGGGGCGAGCAGTACTTC

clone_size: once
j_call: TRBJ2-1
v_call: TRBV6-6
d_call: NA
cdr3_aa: CASSYSHSSYNEQFF
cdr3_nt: TGTGCCAGCAGTTACTCGCACTCTTCCTACAATGAGCAGTTCTTC